This TCR beta chain was captured by sequencing in a study of cytomegalovirus exposure and HLA in healthy donors. Study-level points and caveats: Three CMV-associated chains proved CMV antigen-specific in vitro.

Of note for this clone: Its antigen remains unknown.

60 Vbeta and 13 Jbeta primers were used in PCR. Using immunoSEQ multiplex PCR, the repertoire was profiled, and TCRdb retains in-frame clones only, with some absent. This sample has some 100,000 clones, with more than 80% found just once. The germline gives CDR1 SGHAT, CDR2 FQNNGV. The CDR3 contains 14 residues. The V end lost 1 base, the J end lost 5 bases, and 12 bases lay between the germline ends. The sequence was collected from a man aged 25 to 40 in good health and CMV-seronegative. The chain couples TRBV11-2 to TRBJ2-7, with D possibly matching TRBD2 (7 bases). Sequenced: PBMCs. For the CDR3, the DNA is TGTGCCAGCAGCTTAGGGGCGGGGGCCGACGAGCAGTACTTC. This codes for CASSLGAGADEQYF.